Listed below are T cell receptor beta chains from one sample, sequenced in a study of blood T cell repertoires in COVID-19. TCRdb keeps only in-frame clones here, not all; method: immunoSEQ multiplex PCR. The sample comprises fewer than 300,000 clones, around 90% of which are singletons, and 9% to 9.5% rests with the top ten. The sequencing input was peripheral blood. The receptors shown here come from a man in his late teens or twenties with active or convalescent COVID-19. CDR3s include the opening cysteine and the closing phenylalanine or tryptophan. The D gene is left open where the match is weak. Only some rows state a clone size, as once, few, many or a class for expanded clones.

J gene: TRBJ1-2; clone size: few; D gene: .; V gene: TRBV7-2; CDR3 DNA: TGTGCCAGCCTGGGGGGGGATTGGGACTATGGCTACACCTTC; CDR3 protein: CASLGGDWDYGYTF
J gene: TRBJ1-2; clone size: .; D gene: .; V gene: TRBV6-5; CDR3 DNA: TGTGCCAGCAGTCCCCGACAGCGAACTAACTATGGCTACACCTTC; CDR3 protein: CASSPRQRTNYGYTF
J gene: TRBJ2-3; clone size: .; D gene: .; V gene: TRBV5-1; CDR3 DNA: TGCGCCAGCAGCTTTGGACAGCCAAACCCGGCAGATACGCAGTATTTT; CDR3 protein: CASSFGQPNPADTQYF
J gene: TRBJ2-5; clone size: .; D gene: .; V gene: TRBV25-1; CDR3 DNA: TGTGCCAGCAGTGAATGGAGTTCCCAAGAGACCCAGTACTTC; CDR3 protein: CASSEWSSQETQYF
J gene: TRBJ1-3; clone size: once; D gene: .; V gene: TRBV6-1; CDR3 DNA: TGTGCCAGCAGTGTTAAGGGGGTTCAAGGTTGGAACACCATATATTTT; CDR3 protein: CASSVKGVQGWNTIYF
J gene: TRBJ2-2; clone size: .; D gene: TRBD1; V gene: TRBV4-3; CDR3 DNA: TGCGCCAGCAGCCAAGACTTTGACAGGGTTGCCGGGGAGCTGTTTTTT; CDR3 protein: CASSQDFDRVAGELFF
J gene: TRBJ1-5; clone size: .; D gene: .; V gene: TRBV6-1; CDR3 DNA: TGTGCCAGCAGTGAAGTGAGTAGCAATCAGCCCCAGCATTTT; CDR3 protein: CASSEVSSNQPQHF
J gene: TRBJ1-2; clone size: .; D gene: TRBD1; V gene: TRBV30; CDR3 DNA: TGTGCCTGGAGTGCGCGGACAGGGGGAAACTATGGCTACACCTTC; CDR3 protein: CAWSARTGGNYGYTF
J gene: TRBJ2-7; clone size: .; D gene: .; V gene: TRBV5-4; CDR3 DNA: TGTGCCAGCAGCTTTAACACCTACGAGCAGTACTTC; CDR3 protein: CASSFNTYEQYF
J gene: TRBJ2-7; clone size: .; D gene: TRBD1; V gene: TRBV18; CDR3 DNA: TGTGCCAGCTCATCTCCGGGACAGTACGTCTACGAGCAGTACTTC; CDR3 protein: CASSSPGQYVYEQYF
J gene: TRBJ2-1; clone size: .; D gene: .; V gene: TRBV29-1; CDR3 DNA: TGCAGCGTTGAGGGGGGGGGCCGTCGTGAGCAGTTCTTC; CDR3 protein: CSVEGGGRREQFF
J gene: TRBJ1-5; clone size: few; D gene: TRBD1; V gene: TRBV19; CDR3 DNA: TGTGCCAGTAGTAATCTTGGGACAGGGGGCCATCAGCCCCAGCATTTT; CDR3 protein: CASSNLGTGGHQPQHF
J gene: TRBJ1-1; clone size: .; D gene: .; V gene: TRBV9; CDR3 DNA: TGTGCCAGCAGCTCCTTCGGGGGGAACACTGAAGCTTTCTTT; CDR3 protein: CASSSFGGNTEAFF
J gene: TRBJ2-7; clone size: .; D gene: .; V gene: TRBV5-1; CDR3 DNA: TGCGCCAGCAGCCCCACAGGCGCCTACGAGCAGTACTTC; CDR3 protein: CASSPTGAYEQYF
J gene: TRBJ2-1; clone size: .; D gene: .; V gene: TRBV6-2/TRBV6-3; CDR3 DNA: TGTGCCAGCAGTTACCCGCTGACAAAGAGCTCCTACAATGAGCAGTTCTTC; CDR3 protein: CASSYPLTKSSYNEQFF
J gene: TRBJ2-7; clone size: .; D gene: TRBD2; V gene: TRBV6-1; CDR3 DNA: TGTGCCAGCAGTGAAGAGGGCCGGGGGGGCCAGTACGAGCAGTACTTC; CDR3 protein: CASSEEGRGGQYEQYF
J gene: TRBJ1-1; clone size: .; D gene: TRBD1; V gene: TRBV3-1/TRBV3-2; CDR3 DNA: TGTGCCAGCAGCCAAGACCAGGGGGCGGACACTGAAGCTTTCTTT; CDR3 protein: CASSQDQGADTEAFF
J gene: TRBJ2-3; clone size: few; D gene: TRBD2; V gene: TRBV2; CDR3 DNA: TGTGCCAGCAGCCTGACTAGCGGGGGATACACAGATACGCAGTATTTT; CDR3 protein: CASSLTSGGYTDTQYF
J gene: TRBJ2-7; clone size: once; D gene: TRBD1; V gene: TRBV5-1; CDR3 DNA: TGCGCCAGCAGCTCGGGACAGGGCGGGATCGGGCAGTACTTC; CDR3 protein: CASSSGQGGIGQYF
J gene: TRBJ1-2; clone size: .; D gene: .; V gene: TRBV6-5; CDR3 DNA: TGTGCCAGCAGTTATGAGGGAGGTAACTATGGCTACACCTTC; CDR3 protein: CASSYEGGNYGYTF
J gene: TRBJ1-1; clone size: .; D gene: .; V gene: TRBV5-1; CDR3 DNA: TGCGCCAGCAGTTCAGGACAGCAGAACACTGAAGCTTTCTTT; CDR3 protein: CASSSGQQNTEAFF
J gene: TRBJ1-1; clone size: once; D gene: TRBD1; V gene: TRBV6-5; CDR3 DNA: TGTGCCAGCAGTTACTCTAGGGGGCTGAACACTGAAGCTTTCTTT; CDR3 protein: CASSYSRGLNTEAFF
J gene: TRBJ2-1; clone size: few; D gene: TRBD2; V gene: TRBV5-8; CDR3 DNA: TGTGCCAGCAGCAGTCGACTAGCGGGGTACAATGAGCAGTTCTTC; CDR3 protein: CASSSRLAGYNEQFF
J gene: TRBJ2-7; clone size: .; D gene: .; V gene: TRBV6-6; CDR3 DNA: TGTGCCAGCAGTTACTCCGGCGGATCCTACGAGCAGTACTTC; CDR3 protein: CASSYSGGSYEQYF
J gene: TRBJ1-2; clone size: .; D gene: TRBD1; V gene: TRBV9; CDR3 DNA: TGTGCCAGCAGCGTAGAGGACAGGGTGGAGAATGGCTACACCTTC; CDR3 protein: CASSVEDRVENGYTF
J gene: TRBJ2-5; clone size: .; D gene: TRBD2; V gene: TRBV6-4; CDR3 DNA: TGTGCCAGCAGTGACATAGCGGGGGGGCCGGAGACCCAGTACTTC; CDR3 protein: CASSDIAGGPETQYF